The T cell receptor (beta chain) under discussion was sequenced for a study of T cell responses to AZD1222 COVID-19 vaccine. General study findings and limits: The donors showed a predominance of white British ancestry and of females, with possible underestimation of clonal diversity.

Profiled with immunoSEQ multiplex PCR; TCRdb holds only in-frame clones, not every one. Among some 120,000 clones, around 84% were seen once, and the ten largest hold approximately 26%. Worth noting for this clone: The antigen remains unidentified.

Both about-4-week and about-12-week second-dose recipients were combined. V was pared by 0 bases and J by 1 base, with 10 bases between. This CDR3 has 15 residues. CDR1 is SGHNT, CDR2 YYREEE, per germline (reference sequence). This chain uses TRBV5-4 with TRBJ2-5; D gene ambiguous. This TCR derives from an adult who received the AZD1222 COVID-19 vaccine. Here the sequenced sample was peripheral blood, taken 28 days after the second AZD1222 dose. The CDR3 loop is CASSLDLTAQETQYF. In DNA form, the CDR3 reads TGTGCCAGCAGCTTGGATCTTACAGCCCAAGAGACCCAGTACTTC.